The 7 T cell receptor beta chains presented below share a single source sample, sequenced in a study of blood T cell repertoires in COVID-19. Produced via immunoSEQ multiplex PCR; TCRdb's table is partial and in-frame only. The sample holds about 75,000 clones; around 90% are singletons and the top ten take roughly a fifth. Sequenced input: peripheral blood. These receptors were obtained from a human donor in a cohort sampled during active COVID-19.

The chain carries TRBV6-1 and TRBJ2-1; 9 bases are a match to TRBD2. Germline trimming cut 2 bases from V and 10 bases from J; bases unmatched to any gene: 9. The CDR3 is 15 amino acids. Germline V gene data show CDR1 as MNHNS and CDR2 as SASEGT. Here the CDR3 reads CASSELAGIGNEQFF. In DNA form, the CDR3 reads TGTGCCAGCAGTGAACTAGCGGGGATCGGTAACGAGCAGTTCTTC.

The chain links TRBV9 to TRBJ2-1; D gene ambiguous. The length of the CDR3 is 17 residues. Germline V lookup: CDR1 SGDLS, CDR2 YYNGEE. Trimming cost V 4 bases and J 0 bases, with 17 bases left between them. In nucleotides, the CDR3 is TGTGCCAGCAGCTCCCAGTTGAGGTTACGCTCCTACAATGAGCAGTTCTTC. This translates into CASSSQLRLRSYNEQFF.

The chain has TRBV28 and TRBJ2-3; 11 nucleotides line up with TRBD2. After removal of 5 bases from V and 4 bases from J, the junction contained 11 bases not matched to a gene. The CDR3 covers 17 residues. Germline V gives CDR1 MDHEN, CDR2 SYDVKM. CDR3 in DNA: TGTGCCAGCAGTACCCTAGCGGGAGGTTCAGGTGCAGATACGCAGTATTTT. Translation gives CASSTLAGGSGADTQYF.

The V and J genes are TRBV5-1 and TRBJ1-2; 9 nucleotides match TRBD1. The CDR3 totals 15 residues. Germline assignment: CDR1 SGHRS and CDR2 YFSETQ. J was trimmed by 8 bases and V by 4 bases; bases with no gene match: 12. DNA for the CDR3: TGCGCCAGCAGCCCGGGACAGGGCCCCCTAGGAGGCTACACCTTC. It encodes CASSPGQGPLGGYTF.

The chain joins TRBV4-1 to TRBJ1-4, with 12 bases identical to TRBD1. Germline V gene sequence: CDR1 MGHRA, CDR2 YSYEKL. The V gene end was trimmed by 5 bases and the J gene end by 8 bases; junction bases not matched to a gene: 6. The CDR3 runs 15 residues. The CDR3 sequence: CASSNWDRGREKLFF. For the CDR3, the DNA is TGCGCCAGCAGCAACTGGGACAGGGGGCGCGAAAAACTGTTTTTT.

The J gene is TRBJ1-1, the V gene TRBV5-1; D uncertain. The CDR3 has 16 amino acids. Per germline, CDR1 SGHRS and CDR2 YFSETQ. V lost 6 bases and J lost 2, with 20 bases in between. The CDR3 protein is CASIFSPSGINTEAFF. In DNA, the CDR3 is TGCGCCAGCATTTTTTCCCCCTCCGGGATCAACACTGAAGCTTTCTTT.

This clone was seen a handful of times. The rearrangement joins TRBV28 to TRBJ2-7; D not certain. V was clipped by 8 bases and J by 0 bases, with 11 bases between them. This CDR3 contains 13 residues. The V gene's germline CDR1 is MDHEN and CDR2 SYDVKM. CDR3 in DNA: TGTGCCAGCTCCTTGGGCAGCTCCTACGAGCAGTACTTC. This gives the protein CASSLGSSYEQYF. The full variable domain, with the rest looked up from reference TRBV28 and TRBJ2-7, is DVKVTQSSRYLVKRTGEKVFLECVQDMDHENMFWYRQDPGLGLRLIYFSYDVKMKEKGDIPEGYSVSREKKERFSLILESASTNQTSMYLCASSLGSSYEQYFGPGTRLTVT.